This T cell receptor beta chain came from a study of regulatory T cells in long-lasting Graves disease. Building the TCR beta libraries relied on iRepertoire HTBI primers, and CDR3 regions underwent Arm-PCR. Each CDR3 protein is one row after TCRdb ran MiXCR on the multiplex PCR reads. The sample has more than 400,000 distinct CDR3 sequences, about a sixth seen once. Many counts were recorded for this clonotype. The length of the CDR3 is 14 residues. CDR1 and CDR2 from the germline V gene are DFQATT and SNEGSKA (reference sequence). Between the trimmed V and J ends, which lost 1 base and 6 bases, there was a span of 13 bases. Time point described: newly diagnosed GD, antithyroid drugs for less than 3 months. Extracted RNA from PBMCs served as the source of the TCR library. In addition, the sample was reused for a study of T cells in Graves' hyperthyroidism and ophthalmopathy. This second study notes: The HTBI primer set was used in a first-round RT-PCR of the TCR CDR3.

This rearrangement joins TRBV20-1 to TRBJ2-1, with D maybe TRBD2 (5 bases). This specimen consisted of peripheral blood mononuclear cells (PBMCs), obtained at new diagnosis, from a patient treated with antithyroid drugs. The clonotype comes from a woman in her 30s with Graves disease. In DNA, the CDR3 is TGCAGTGCTAGAGTGAGGGAGAGCGGCAATGAGCAGTTCTTC. Translation gives CSARVRESGNEQFF.